This note documents a single T cell receptor beta chain sequence. Its cognate antigen is unknown. These data originate in a study of cytomegalovirus exposure and HLA in healthy donors. Study-level points and caveats: Using the classifier, cytomegalovirus status was reportedly diagnosed with high specificity and sensitivity.

Losses at the gene ends were 6 bases for V and 1 base for J; bases not matched to a gene: 3. From germline, CDR1 is LNHNV and CDR2 YYDKDF (reference sequence). There are 14 residues in the CDR3. Use of 60 Vbeta and 13 Jbeta primers characterized the PCR. Methods used by the authors: The authors later counted about 80 million unique TCR beta chains, some 12 million of them shared. The assay was immunoSEQ multiplex PCR, and TCRdb's table has in-frame clones only and misses some. V and J calls and clone size are copied from that table; D and trimming were computed from the DNA. The sample comprises 95,000 to 100,000 clones, 60% to 80% of which are singletons, and less than 8.5% rests with the top ten.

The chain combines TRBV15 with TRBJ1-2, with 9 bases aligning to TRBD1. The receptor comes from a female donor in good health and CMV-seronegative. The specimen sequenced was PBMCs. The CDR3 spells CATRTGQGNYGYTF. The CDR3 coding sequence is TGTGCCACCAGAACGGGACAGGGTAACTATGGCTACACCTTC.